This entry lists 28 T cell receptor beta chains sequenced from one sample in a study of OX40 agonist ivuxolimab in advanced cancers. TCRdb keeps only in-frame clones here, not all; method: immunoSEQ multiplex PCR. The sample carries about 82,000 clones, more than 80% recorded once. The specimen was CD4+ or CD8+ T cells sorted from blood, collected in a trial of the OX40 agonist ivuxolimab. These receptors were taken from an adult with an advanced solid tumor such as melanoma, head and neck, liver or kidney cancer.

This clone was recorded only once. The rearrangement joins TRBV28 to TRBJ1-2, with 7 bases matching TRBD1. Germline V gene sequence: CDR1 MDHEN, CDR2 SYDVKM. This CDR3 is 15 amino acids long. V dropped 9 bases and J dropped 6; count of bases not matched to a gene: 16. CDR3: CASFSRDRALDGYTF. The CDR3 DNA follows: TGTGCCAGTTTTTCTCGGGACAGAGCGTTGGATGGCTACACCTTC.

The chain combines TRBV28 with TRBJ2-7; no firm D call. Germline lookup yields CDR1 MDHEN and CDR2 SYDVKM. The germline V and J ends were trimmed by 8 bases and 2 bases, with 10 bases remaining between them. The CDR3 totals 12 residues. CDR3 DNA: TGTGCCAGCTTTAACCCACCCTACGAGCAGTACTTC. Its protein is CASFNPPYEQYF.

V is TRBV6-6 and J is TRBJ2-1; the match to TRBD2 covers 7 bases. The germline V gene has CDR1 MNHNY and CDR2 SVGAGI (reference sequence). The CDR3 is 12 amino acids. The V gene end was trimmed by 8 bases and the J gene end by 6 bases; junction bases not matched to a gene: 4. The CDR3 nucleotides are TGTGCCAGCCATGGGAGGGTCAATGAGCAGTTCTTC. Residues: CASHGRVNEQFF.

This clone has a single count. The CDR3 DNA sequence: TGCGCCAGCAGCTTGTCGGGGGGCGCAAGCACTGAAGCTTTCTTT. Translation gives CASSLSGGASTEAFF. V usage is TRBV5-1 and J usage is TRBJ1-1, with a tentative D call TRBD1 (6 bases). This CDR3 has 15 amino acids. Trimming cost V 1 base and J 4 bases, with 14 bases left between them. The germline V gene encodes CDR1 SGHRS and CDR2 YFSETQ.

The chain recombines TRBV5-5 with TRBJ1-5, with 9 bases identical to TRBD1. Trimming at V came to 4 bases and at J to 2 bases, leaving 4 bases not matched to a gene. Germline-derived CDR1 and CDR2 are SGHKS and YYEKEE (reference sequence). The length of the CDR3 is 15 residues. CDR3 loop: CASSVGQGGNQPQHF. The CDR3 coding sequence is TGTGCCAGCAGCGTGGGACAGGGTGGCAATCAGCCCCAGCATTTT.

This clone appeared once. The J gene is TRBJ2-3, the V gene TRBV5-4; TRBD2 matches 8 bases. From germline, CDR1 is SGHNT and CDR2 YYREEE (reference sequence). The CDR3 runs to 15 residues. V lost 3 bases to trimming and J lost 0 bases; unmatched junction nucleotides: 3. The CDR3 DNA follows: TGTGCCAGCAGCTCCGGGGGGGACAGCACAGATACGCAGTATTTT. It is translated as CASSSGGDSTDTQYF.

CDR3 in DNA: TGTGCCATCAGTGACCCCCAAGGGGCAGGGGGCAATCAGCCCCAGCATTTT. Translation gives CAISDPQGAGGNQPQHF. This chain uses TRBV10-3 with TRBJ1-5; maybe TRBD1 (6 bases). Germline V gene data show CDR1 as ENHRY and CDR2 as SYGVKD. Trimming took 3 bases from V and 2 from J, leaving 17 bases between them. This CDR3 region has 17 residues.

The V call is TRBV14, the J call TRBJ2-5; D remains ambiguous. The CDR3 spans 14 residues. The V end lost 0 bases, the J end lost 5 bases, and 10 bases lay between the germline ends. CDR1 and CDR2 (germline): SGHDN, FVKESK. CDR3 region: CASSQESGRETQYF. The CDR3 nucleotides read TGTGCCAGCAGCCAAGAGTCCGGTCGGGAGACCCAGTACTTC.

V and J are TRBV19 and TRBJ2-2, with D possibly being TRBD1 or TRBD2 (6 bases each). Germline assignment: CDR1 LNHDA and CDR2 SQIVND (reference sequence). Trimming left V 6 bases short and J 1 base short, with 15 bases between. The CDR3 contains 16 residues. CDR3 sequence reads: CASSTLGGRNTGELFF. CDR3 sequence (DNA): TGTGCCAGTAGCACCCTAGGGGGGAGGAACACCGGGGAGCTGTTTTTT.

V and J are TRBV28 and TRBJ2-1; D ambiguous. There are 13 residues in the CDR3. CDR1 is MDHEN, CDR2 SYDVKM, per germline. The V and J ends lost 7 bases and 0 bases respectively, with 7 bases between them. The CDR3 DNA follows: TGTGCCAGCATAACCAGCTCCTACAATGAGCAGTTCTTC. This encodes CASITSSYNEQFF.

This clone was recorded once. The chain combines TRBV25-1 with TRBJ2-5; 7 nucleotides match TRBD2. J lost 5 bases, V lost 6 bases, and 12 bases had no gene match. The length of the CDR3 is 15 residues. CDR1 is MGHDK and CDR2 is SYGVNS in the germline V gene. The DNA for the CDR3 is TGTGCCAGCAGGCCGGGGAGGGTAGACGTGGAGACCCAGTACTTC. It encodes CASRPGRVDVETQYF.

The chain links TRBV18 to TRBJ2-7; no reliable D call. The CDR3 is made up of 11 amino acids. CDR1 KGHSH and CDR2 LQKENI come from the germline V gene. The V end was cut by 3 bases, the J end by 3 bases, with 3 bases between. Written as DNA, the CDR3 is TGTGCCAGCTCACCTAACTACGAGCAGTACTTC. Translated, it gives CASSPNYEQYF.

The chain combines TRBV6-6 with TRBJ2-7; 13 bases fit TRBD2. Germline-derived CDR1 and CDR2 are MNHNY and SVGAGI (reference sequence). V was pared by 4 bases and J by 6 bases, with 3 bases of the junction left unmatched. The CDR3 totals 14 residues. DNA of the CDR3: TGTGCCAGCAGTTTGACTAGCGGGAGGAGCGAGCAGTACTTC. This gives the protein CASSLTSGRSEQYF.

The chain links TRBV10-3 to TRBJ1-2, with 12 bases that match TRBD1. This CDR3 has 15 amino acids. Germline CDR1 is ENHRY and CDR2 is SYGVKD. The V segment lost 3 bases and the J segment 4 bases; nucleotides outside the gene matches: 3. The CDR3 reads CAISDGTGGIYGYTF. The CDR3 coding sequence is TGTGCCATCAGTGATGGGACAGGGGGCATCTATGGCTACACCTTC.

CDR3 protein: CASSPLGLYSYEQYV. The CDR3 DNA sequence: TGTGCCAGCAGTCCCCTAGGTCTCTACTCCTACGAGCAGTACGTC. The chain couples TRBV27 to TRBJ2-7; D is uncertain. CDR1 MNHEY and CDR2 SMNVEV come from the germline V gene (reference sequence). There are 15 residues in the CDR3. Trimming took 5 bases from V and 0 from J, leaving 14 bases between them.

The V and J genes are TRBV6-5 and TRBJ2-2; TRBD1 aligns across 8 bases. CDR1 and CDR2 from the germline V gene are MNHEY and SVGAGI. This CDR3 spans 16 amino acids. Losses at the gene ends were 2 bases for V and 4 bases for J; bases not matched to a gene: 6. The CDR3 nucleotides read TGTGCCAGCAGTTACGATGTACAGGGGGGCACCGGGGAGCTGTTTTTT. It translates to CASSYDVQGGTGELFF.

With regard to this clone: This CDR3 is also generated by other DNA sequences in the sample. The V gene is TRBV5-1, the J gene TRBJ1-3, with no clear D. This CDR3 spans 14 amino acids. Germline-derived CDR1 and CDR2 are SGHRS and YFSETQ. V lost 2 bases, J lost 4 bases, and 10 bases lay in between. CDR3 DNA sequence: TGCGCCAGCAGCTTACAAGGAGGGGGAAACACCATATATTTT. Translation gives CASSLQGGGNTIYF. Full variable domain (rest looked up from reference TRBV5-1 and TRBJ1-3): KAGVTQTPRYLIKTRGQQVTLSCSPISGHRSVSWYQQTPGQGLQFLFEYFSETQRNKGNFPGRFSGRQFSNSRSEMNVSTLELGDSALYLCASSLQGGGNTIYFGEGSWLTVV.

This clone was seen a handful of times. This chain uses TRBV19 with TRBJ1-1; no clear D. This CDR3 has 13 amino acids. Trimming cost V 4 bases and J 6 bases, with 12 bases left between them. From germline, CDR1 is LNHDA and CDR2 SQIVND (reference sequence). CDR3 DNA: TGTGCCAGTAGTAGGGCCTACACACCTGAAGCTTTCTTT. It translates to CASSRAYTPEAFF.

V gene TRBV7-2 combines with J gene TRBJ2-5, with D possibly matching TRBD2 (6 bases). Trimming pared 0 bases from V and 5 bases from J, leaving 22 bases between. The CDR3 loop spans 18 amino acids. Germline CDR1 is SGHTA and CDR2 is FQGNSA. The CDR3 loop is CASSLAFTAAGSSETQYF. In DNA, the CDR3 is TGTGCCAGCAGCTTAGCTTTTACCGCCGCGGGGTCCTCGGAGACCCAGTACTTC.

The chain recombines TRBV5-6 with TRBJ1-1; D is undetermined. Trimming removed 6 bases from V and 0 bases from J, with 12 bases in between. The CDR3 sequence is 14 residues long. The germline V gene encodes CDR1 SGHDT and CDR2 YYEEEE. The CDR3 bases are TGTGCCAGCACCCTGGACCGAATGAACACTGAAGCTTTCTTT. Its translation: CASTLDRMNTEAFF.

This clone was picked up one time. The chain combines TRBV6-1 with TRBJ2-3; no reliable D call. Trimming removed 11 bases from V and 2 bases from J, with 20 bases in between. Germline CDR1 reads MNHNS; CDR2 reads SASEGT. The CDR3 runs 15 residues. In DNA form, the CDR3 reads TGTGCCGCAAATGCCTACCCCAAGGCCACAGATACGCAGTATTTT. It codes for CAANAYPKATDTQYF.

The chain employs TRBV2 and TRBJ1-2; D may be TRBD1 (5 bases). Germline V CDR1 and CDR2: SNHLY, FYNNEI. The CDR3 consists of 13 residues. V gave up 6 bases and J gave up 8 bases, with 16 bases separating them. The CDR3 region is CASSNQGPRGYTF. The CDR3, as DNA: TGTGCCAGCAGCAACCAGGGACCGCGGGGCTACACCTTC.

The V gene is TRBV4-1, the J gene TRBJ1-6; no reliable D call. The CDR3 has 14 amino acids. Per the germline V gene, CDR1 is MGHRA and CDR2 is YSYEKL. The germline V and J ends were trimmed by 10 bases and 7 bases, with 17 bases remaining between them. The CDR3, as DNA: TGCGCCACATCTCAAGGCCGCCCGAATTCACCCCTCCACTTT. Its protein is CATSQGRPNSPLHF.

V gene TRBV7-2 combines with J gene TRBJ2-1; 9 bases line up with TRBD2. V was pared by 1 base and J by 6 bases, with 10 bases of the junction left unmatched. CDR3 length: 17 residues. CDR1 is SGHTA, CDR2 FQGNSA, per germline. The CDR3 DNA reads TGTGCCAGCAGCTTAGTGTTTACCGGGACTAGCTTCAATGAGCAGTTCTTC. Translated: CASSLVFTGTSFNEQFF.

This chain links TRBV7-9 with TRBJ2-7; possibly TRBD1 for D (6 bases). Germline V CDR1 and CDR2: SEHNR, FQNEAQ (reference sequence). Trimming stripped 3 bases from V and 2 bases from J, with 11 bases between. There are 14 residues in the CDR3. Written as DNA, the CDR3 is TGTGCCAGCAGCTTCCGACAGGCAGCCTACGAGCAGTACTTC. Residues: CASSFRQAAYEQYF.

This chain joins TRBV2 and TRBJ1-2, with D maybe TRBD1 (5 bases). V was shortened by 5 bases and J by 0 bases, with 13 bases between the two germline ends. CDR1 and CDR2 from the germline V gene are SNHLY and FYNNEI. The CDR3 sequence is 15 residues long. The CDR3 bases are TGTGCCAGCAGTACATTCCAGGGTACTAACTATGGCTACACCTTC. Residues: CASSTFQGTNYGYTF.

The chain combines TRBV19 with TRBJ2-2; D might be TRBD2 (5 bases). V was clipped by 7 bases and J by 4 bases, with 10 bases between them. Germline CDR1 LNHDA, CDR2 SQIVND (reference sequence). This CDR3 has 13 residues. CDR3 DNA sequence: TGTGCCAGTACCCATCGGGGCACCGGGGAGCTGTTTTTT. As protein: CASTHRGTGELFF.

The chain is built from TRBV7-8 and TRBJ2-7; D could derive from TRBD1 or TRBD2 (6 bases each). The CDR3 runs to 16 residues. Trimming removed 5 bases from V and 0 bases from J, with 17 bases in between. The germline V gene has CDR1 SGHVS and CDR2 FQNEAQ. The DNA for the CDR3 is TGTGCCAGCAGCGACCATGGGGGGCCCAGCTCCTACGAGCAGTACTTC. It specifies CASSDHGGPSSYEQYF.